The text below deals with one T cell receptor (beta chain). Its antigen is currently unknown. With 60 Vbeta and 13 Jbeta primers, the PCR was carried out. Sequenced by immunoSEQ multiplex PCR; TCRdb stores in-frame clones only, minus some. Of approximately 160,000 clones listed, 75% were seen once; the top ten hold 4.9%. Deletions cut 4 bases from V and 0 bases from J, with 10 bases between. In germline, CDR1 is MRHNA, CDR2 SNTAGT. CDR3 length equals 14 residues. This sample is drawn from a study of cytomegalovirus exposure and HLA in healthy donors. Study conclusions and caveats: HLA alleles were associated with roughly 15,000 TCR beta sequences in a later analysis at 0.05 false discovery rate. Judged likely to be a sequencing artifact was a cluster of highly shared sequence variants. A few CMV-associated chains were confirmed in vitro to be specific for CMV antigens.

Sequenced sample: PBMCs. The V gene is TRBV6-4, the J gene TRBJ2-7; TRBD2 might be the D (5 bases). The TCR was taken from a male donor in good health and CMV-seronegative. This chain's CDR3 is CASSADLFSYEQYF. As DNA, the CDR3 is TGTGCCAGCAGTGCGGACTTATTCTCCTACGAGCAGTACTTC.